This T cell receptor (beta chain) was captured by sequencing in a study of beta chain features in type 1 diabetes. Expressed TCRB transcripts got sequenced, as all isolated RNA was reverse transcribed. The protocol was immunoSEQ multiplex PCR, while the TCRdb copy is restricted to in-frame clones and leaves out a portion. The data show about 160,000 clones, about 8.3% seen once. Without exception, sorted populations had purity beyond 95%. Trimming pared 6 bases from V and 10 bases from J, leaving 15 bases between. The V gene's germline CDR1 is KGHSH and CDR2 LQKENI. CDR3 length equals 12 residues. This clone has a handful of counts. What it binds is unknown. General study results and limits: Type 1 diabetes patients had TCRB CDR3s that were shorter (moderately but significantly so) in all four CD4+ subsets. Cells expressing TCR highly could be over-represented by cDNA sequencing.

The receptor was isolated from a woman between 18 and 29 years old with type 1 diabetes. The sample comprised central memory CD4+ T cells from blood. The J gene is TRBJ1-1, the V gene TRBV18; tentative D call: TRBD1 (5 bases). The CDR3 reads CASSRPQGRAFF. The CDR3 DNA is TGTGCCAGCTCCCGCCCGCAGGGTAGAGCTTTCTTT. The complete variable domain, with remaining parts taken from reference TRBV18 and TRBJ1-1, reads NAGVMQNPRHLVRRRGQEARLRCSPMKGHSHVYWYRQLPEEGLKFMVYLQKENIIDESGMPKERFSAEFPKEGPSILRIQQVVRGDSAAYFCASSRPQGRAFFGQGTRLTVV.